This TCR beta chain was obtained from a study of cytomegalovirus exposure and HLA in healthy donors. Overall study: It was reported in a later analysis that the 120 or so validation repertoires used the same platform as the 650 to 800 first-cohort repertoires. Study outcomes and limitations: Rarity marked most TCR sequences, yet some public TCRs occurred in many donors. The study put 150 or so TCR beta chains on its list as cytomegalovirus-associated.

The donors were in the 120-subject validation cohort; that cohort was separate from the approximately 730-subject first cohort. Points on this clone: Antigen unknown.

Germline CDR1 and CDR2: MGHRA and YSYEKL. Trimming removed 0 bases at V and 0 bases at J, with 6 bases between. This CDR3 has 14 residues. Only in-frame clones appear in the TCRdb table, and some are missing; sequencing was by immunoSEQ multiplex PCR. The table lists about 160,000 clones, around four fifths of them singletons. This TCR came from a man aged 30 to 39 in good health and CMV-seropositive. The sample consisted of PBMCs. The chain joins TRBV4-1 to TRBJ2-7; no reliable D call. In DNA, the CDR3 is TGCGCCAGCAGCCAAGAGGGCAGCTCCTACGAGCAGTACTTC. Translated, it gives CASSQEGSSYEQYF.